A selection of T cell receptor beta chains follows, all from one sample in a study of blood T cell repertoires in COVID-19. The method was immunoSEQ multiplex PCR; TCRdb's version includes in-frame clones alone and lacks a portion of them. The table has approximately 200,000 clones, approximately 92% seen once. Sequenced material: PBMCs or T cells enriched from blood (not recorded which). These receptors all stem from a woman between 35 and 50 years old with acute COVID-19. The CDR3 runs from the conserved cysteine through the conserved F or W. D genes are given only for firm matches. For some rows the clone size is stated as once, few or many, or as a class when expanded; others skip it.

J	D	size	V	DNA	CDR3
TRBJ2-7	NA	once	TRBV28	TGTGCCAGCAGTTGGGCAGGGGTTACCTACGAGCAGTACTTC	CASSWAGVTYEQYF
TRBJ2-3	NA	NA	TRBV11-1	TGTGCCAGCAGCTTAGCGGGAGCTAGCACAGATACGCAGTATTTT	CASSLAGASTDTQYF
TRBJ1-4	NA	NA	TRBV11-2	TGTGCCAGCAGCTTTCCGGGAGACCCGATGGGGGCAACTAATGAAAAACTGTTTTTT	CASSFPGDPMGATNEKLFF
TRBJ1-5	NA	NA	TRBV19	TGTGCCAGTACAGGGCCGGGAGTCCAGCCCCAGCATTTT	CASTGPGVQPQHF
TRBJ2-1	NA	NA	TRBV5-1	TGCGCCAGCAGCTTAGATACTAGCATGGGTAATGAGCAGTTCTTC	CASSLDTSMGNEQFF
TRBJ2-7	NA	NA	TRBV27	TGTGCCAGCAGTTTATCGGGCGGGCTTCCCCACTTC	CASSLSGGLPHF
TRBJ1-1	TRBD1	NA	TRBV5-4	TGTGCCAGCAGCATTTCAGGGGGATACGCGTACACTGAAGCTTTCTTT	CASSISGGYAYTEAFF
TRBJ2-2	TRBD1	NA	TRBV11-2	TGTGCCAGCAGCCCTTGGTTCGACAGGGGGCGCAACACCGGGGAGCTGTTTTTT	CASSPWFDRGRNTGELFF
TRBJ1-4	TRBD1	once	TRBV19	TGTGCCAGTAGTATTAGGACAGGGCCTGCAACTAATGAAAAACTGTTTTTT	CASSIRTGPATNEKLFF
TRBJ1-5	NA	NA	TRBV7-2	TGTGCCAGCACGGGGGCGGGGGCCAATCAGCCCCAGCATTTT	CASTGAGANQPQHF
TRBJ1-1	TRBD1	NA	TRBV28	TGTGCCAGCATCGAGACAGGGTGGGACACTGAAGCTTTCTTT	CASIETGWDTEAFF
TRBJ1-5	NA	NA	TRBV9	TGTGCCAGCAGCCCTGGACAGAATCAGCCCCAGCATTTT	CASSPGQNQPQHF
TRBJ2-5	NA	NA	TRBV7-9	TGTGCCAGCAGCCTGGGACACAGACTTACCCAGTACTTC	CASSLGHRLTQYF
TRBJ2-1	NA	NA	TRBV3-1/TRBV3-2	TGTGCCAGCAGCACGCGGGGAACTACCTACAATGAGCAGTTCTTC	CASSTRGTTYNEQFF
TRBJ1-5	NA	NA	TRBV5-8	TGTGCCAGCAGCTTACGGGTCGGGCAGCCCCAGCATTTT	CASSLRVGQPQHF
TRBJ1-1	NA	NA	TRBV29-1	TGCAGCGTTGAAGGGGCACAGGCCATGAACACTGAAGCTTTCTTT	CSVEGAQAMNTEAFF
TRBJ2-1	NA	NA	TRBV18	TGTGCCAGCTCGCCCTCGGGTTCCTACAATGAGCAGTTCTTC	CASSPSGSYNEQFF
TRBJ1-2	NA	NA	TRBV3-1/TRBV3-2	TGTGCCAGCAGCTCAGGGAATCGCTACACCTTC	CASSSGNRYTF
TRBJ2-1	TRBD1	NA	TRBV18	TGTGCCAGCTCACTACGACAGGGGGCGCTTCCCAATGAGCAGTTCTTC	CASSLRQGALPNEQFF
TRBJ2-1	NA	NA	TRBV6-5	TGTGCCAGCAGTTACCGGGACTCCAATGAGCAGTTCTTC	CASSYRDSNEQFF
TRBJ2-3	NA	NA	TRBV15	TGTGCCACCAGCAGGGGGGCAGGATCCACAGATACGCAGTATTTT	CATSRGAGSTDTQYF
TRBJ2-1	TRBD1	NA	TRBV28	TGTGCCAGCACCATGGGACAGTCCTACAATGAGCAGTTCTTC	CASTMGQSYNEQFF
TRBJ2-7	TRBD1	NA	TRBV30	TGTGCCTGTATCAGGGGGCTCAACTCCTACGAGCAGTACTTC	CACIRGLNSYEQYF
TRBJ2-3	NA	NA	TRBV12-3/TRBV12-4	TGTGCCAGCAGTCAGGGCACAGATACGCAGTATTTT	CASSQGTDTQYF
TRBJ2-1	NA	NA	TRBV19	TGTGCCAGCGGGACTTACTCCTACAATGAGCAGTTCTTC	CASGTYSYNEQFF
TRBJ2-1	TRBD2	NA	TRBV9	TGTGCCAGCAGCGTAGAGCCGCTAGCGGGGGGGTTTAACAATGAGCAGTTCTTC	CASSVEPLAGGFNNEQFF
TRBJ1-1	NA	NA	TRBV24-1	TGTGCCACCAGGATGAGCGTGAACACTGAAGCTTTCTTT	CATRMSVNTEAFF
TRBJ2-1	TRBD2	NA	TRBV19	TGTGCCAGTAGTAAGGGGGCTAGCGGGAGTGGCTATGAGCAGTTCTTC	CASSKGASGSGYEQFF
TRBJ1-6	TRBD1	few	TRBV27	TGTGCCAGCAGTTTTTACCCTCCCTCCGGACAGGGGGCTGGCTATAATTCACCCCTCCACTTT	CASSFYPPSGQGAGYNSPLHF
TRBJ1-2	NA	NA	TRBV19	TGTGCCAGTAGTATAGACAAACTCCGAGGCTACACCTTC	CASSIDKLRGYTF
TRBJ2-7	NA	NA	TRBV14	TGTGCCAGCCGAGGACAGTCCTACGAGCAGTACTTC	CASRGQSYEQYF
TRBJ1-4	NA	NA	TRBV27	TGTGCCACCGGGCAGGGTACCCAAATCGAAAAACTGTTTTTT	CATGQGTQIEKLFF
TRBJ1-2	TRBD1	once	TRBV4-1	TGCGCCAGCAGCCAACTACCAGGGGGCCGAGGAAACTATGGCTACACCTTC	CASSQLPGGRGNYGYTF
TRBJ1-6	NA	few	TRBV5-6	TGTGCCAGCAGCCGACAGGTGTCAAATTCACCCCTCCACTTT	CASSRQVSNSPLHF
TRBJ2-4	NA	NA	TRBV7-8	TGTGCCAGCAGCCGAACAGGGATAGCCAAAAACATTCAGTACTTC	CASSRTGIAKNIQYF
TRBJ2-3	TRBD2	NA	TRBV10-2	TGCGCCAGCAGTGAGGGCCGTGGCGGGGGGGCCAAAGATACGCAGTATTTT	CASSEGRGGGAKDTQYF
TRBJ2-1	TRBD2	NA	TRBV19	TGTGCCAGTAGTATCCTTCCCAGCGGGATTTACAATGAGCAGTTCTTC	CASSILPSGIYNEQFF
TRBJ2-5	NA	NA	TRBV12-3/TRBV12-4	TGTGCCAGCAGATACAGGGACCGGGAGACCCAGTACTTC	CASRYRDRETQYF
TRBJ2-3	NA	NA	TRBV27	TGTGCCAGCAGTTGGAGCGGAGGAAATCGGGCCACAGATACGCAGTATTTT	CASSWSGGNRATDTQYF
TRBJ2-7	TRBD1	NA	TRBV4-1	TGCGCCAGCAGCCCGCGGACAGGGGGGTACGAGCAGTACTTC	CASSPRTGGYEQYF
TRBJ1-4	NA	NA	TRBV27	TGTGCCAGCAGCCTAAACCGGGACATCGGAAAACTGTTTTTT	CASSLNRDIGKLFF